This T cell receptor beta chain was captured by sequencing in a study of blood T cell repertoires in COVID-19. Repertoires were generated with immunoSEQ multiplex PCR, while TCRdb's copy carries only in-frame clones and drops some. The profile shows 200,000 to 250,000 clones, around 86% of them singletons. Ages ranged from 18 to 89 years, with residence in 20 to 30 US areas. The CDR3 covers 16 residues. V was clipped by 3 bases and J by 0 bases, with 14 bases between them. Germline V CDR1 and CDR2: SGHRS, YFSETQ. The source of this sequence is a woman between 45 and 60 years old who had recovered from COVID-19. The specimen sequenced was PBMCs or T cells enriched from blood (not recorded which). The chain uses TRBV5-1 and TRBJ2-3, with D perhaps matching TRBD1 (7 bases). CDR3 loop: CASSSPAGQSTDTQYF. The CDR3 region has the DNA TGCGCCAGCAGCTCCCCGGCGGGACAGAGCACAGATACGCAGTATTTT.